The T cell receptor (beta chain) under discussion was sequenced for a study of blood T cell repertoires in COVID-19. Looking at the study overall: Whether acute or convalescent, the COVID-19 samples came from the United States, Italy and Spain.

Trimming at V came to 4 bases and at J to 0 bases, leaving 9 bases not matched to a gene. This CDR3 comprises 18 residues. Germline CDR1 and CDR2: LGHNA and YNFKEQ. TCRdb's table, derived via immunoSEQ multiplex PCR, lists solely in-frame clones and lacks some. Seen here are 150,000 to 200,000 clones, roughly 90% observed once, and the top ten hold 2.5% to 3.5%. The chain is built from TRBV4-2 and TRBJ1-6, with TRBD1 matching 7 bases. This receptor was taken from a man in his sixties with acute or convalescent COVID-19. Input material: peripheral blood. Here the CDR3 reads CASSPGQQKSSYNSPLHF. CDR3 DNA: TGTGCCAGCAGCCCGGGACAGCAGAAGAGCTCCTATAATTCACCCCTCCACTTT.